This TCR beta chain derives from a study of shared clonotypes between healthy human individuals. V shed 0 bases, J shed 1 base, and the junction held 1 base outside the gene matches. Germline CDR1 is SGHTA and CDR2 is FQGNSA. The CDR3 is made up of 16 amino acids. The assay was immunoSEQ multiplex PCR, and TCRdb's table has in-frame clones only and misses some. The data show about 660,000 clones, 74% seen once. Sequencing was performed on memory CD4+ T cells sorted from blood. Subset defined: CD45RA-negative fraction. The receptor was isolated from a woman aged 25 to 39 in good health. V is TRBV7-2 and J is TRBJ2-2, with 8 bases aligning to TRBD2. CDR3 amino acids: CASSLASGMNTGELFF. CDR3 bases: TGTGCCAGCAGCTTAGCTAGCGGGATGAACACCGGGGAGCTGTTTTTT. The full variable domain, rest sourced from reference TRBV7-2 and TRBJ2-2, is GAGVSQSPSNKVTEKGKDVELRCDPISGHTALYWYRQSLGQGLEFLIYFQGNSAPDKSGLPSDRFSAERTGGSVSTLTIQRTQQEDSAVYLCASSLASGMNTGELFFGEGSRLTVL.